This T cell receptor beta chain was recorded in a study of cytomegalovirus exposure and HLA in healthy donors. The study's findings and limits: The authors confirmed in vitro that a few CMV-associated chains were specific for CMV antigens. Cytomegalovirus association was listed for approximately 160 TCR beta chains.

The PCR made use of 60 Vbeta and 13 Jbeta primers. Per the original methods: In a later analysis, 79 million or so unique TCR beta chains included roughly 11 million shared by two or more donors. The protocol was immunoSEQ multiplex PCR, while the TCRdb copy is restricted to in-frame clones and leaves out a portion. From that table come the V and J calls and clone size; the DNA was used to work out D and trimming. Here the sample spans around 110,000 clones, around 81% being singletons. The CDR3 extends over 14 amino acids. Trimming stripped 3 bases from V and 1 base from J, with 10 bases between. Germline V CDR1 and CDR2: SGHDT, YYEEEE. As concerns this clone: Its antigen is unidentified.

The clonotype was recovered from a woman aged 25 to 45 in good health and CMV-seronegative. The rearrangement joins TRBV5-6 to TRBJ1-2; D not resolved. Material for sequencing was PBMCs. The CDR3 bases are TGTGCCAGCAGCTCCCGACTACTTAACTATGGCTACACCTTC. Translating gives CASSSRLLNYGYTF.